The present TCR beta chain was sequenced within a study of neurological immune-mediated disorders (dated by TCRdb to between 2019 and 2020). Study-wide context: Among the roughly 35 multiple sclerosis patients, approximately 30 had relapsing-remitting MS and 3 had secondary progressive MS. The study compared peripheral blood TCR-beta repertoires of HTLV-I-associated myelopathy (HAM/TSP) patients, multiple sclerosis patients and healthy controls using UMI-based sequencing. Longitudinal samples, technical triplicates and paired sorted CD4+ and CD8+ T-cell subsets, alongside PBMC samples, were included among the roughly 98 TCR-beta libraries. The cohort was made up of 60 to 75 subjects, consisting of roughly 15 HAM/TSP patients, 35 or so multiple sclerosis patients and 20 healthy controls.

What the authors observed across the whole study: Expanded clones from different subjects shared no identical CDR3 amino acid sequences, which suggests that TCR-beta repertoires were private in all groups. The MS cluster showed no association with clinical or MRI features, and the authors stated that larger cohorts are needed. In phylogenetic analysis, the repertoires of 18 of 34 MS patients grouped into a cluster of related CDR3 sequences, which suggests a possible signature at the repertoire level. TCR clonal expansion was highest in HAM/TSP patients and lowest in MS patients, with MS patients falling below even healthy controls.

The germline V gene (reference sequence) sets CDR1 to LNHNV and CDR2 to YYDKDF. The CDR3 covers 15 residues, taking in both the cysteine and the phenylalanine. Only the CDR3 DNA stays, 45 bases, in frame from base 1. A distance of 6 bases separates the germline ends of V and J, which lose 0 bases and 0 bases respectively. cDNA was synthesized by template-switch 5'RACE using a primer carrying a 10-nucleotide random unique molecular identifier by which each TCR transcript was tagged. Every sequencing run yielded over 170 million TCR-beta sequences covering 15-18 subjects. The RNeasy kit was used to extract total RNA. Using the KAPA Real-time Library Amplification kit, TCR-beta VDJ regions were amplified with primers for the TCR constant region and the 5'RACE anchor. Sample indexes and Illumina adaptors were added in a first PCR, and a second PCR then increased library yield. After purification with Ampure beads, the TCR product of roughly 650 bp was size-selected on a 2% E-gel SizeSelection system. Before pooling, library quality was assessed on a Bioanalyzer, concentration was determined with Qubit, and library quantification was performed with the Kapa Library Quantification kit. An Illumina HiSeq 2500 was used to sequence the libraries paired-end at 2 x 150 bp. To increase sequence diversity, 25-30% phiX was spiked into each library pool. As for how the authors treated the data: Quality-filtered reads were processed with the UMI-based MiGEC pipeline, and over 75% of raw TCR sequences were removed by the MiGEC pipeline during error correction. IMGT germline references were used for alignment of VDJ genes, and clonotypes were defined by a unique CDR3 amino acid sequence together with V-J genes. Clonal expansion, Shannon diversity and CDR3 relatedness (CalcPairwiseDistances, ClusterSamples) were evaluated with VDJtools, and phylogenetic trees were built with CLCbio workbench. Using coefficient-of-variation modelling across technical triplicates, the study counted a clone as expanded if it had at least 8 unique UMIs. The public reads were quality trimmed at Q25 with fastp and then assembled into clones with MiXCR by TCRdb, keeping productive beta chains. Rows merge per CDR3 protein into single entries with the most common DNA and genes. The V and J calls here are based on TCRdb, not the publication. Within this sample are some 50,000 distinct CDR3 sequences, with about 2% of them counted one time only. Of the sample, 2.2% falls within the top ten clones.

Libraries from unsorted PBMCs were made from 2 million PBMCs kept in RNAlater at -80 degrees C until RNA extraction. The multiple sclerosis patients were enrolled in a US clinical protocol that evaluated disease progression with magnetic resonance imaging. Peripheral blood underwent Ficoll-Hypaque density gradient centrifugation to isolate PBMCs, which were then cryopreserved in liquid nitrogen. This clonotype occurred many times. The clone's antigen remains unknown. No quality values exist for individual bases; no much larger clone is one base distant. This clonotype originated in a woman in her thirties or forties with multiple sclerosis. Material for sequencing was PBMCs. The V and J segments used are TRBV15 and TRBJ1-5, with the identity of the D gene unclear. The CDR3 reads CATSREKYSNQPQHF. The nucleotide sequence reads TGTGCCACCAGCAGAGAGAAGTATAGCAATCAGCCCCAGCATTTT.